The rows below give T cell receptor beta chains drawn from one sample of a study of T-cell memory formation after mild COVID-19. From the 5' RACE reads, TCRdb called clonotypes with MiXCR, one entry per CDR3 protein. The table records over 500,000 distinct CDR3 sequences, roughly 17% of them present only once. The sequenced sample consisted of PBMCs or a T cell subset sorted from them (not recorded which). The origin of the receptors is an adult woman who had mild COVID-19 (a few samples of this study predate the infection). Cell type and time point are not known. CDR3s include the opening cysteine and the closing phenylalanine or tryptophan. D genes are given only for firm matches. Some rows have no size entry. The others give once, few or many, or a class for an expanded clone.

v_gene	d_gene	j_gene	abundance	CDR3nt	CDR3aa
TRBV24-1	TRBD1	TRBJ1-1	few	TGTGCCACGAAGGGACAGGGGAACACTGAAGCTTTCTTT	CATKGQGNTEAFF
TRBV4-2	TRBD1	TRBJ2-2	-	TGTGCCAGCAGCCAAAGGACAGGGGGCTTGGACACCGGGGAGCTGTTTTTT	CASSQRTGGLDTGELFF
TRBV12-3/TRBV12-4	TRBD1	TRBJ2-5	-	TGTGCCAGCAGTTTAGGCAGGGGGCCCTCGGCAAACCAAGAGACCCAGTACTTC	CASSLGRGPSANQETQYF
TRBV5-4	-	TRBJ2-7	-	TGTGCCAGCAGCTCCCATAGACTCCAAGCCACGGCCGAGCAGTACTTC	CASSSHRLQATAEQYF
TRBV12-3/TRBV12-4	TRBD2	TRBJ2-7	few	TGTGCCAGCAGGACGGGAGGAGAGGGCTACGAGCAGTACTTC	CASRTGGEGYEQYF
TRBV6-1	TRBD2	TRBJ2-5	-	TGTGCCAGCACCCTTACCCAGCTAGCGGGAAGCCGAGAGACCCAGTACTTC	CASTLTQLAGSRETQYF
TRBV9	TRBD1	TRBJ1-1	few	TGTGCCAGCAGCAAAGACAGGGGTAGACCTGAAGCTTTCTTT	CASSKDRGRPEAFF
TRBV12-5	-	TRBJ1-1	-	TGTGCTAGTGGTTTGCCCGCCCGGTACACTGAAGCTTTCTTT	CASGLPARYTEAFF
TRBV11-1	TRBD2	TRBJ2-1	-	TGTGCCAGCAGCCGGACTAGCGGGAGCGGGAACAATGAGCAGTTCTTC	CASSRTSGSGNNEQFF
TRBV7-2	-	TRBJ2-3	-	TGTGCCAGCAGCTTAGACGGACCGGTACTAGCCACAGATACGCAGTATTTT	CASSLDGPVLATDTQYF
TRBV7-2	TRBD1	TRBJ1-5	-	TGTGCCAGCAGCCGATTCGGGACAGGGAATCAGCCCCAGCATTTT	CASSRFGTGNQPQHF
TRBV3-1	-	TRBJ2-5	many	TGTGCCAGCAGCCAACCGTTGGAGACCCAGTACTTC	CASSQPLETQYF
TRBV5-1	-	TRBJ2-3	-	TGCGCCAGCAGCGAGGCGGCTAGCCGGAATACGCAGTATTTT	CASSEAASRNTQYF
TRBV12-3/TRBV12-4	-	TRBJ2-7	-	TGTGCCAGCAGTTCCCCTCCGACAGCCACCCTGTCACGCGAGCAGTACTTC	CASSSPPTATLSREQYF
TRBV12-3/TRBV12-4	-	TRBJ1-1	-	TGTGCCAGCAGTTCCTACCTGAAAGGGGCTTTCTTT	CASSSYLKGAFF
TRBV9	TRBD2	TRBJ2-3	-	TGTGCCAGCAGCTTAGATAGCGGGAGGACCGCAGATACGCAGTATTTT	CASSLDSGRTADTQYF
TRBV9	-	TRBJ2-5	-	TGTGCCAGCAGCTCCAGTGAGGGTGAGACCCAGTACTTC	CASSSSEGETQYF
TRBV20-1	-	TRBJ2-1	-	TGCAGTGCCGAGGCTAGTCACAATGAGCAGTTCTTC	CSAEASHNEQFF
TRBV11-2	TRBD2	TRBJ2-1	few	TGTGCCAGCAGCACGCCCGGGCTAGCGGCGAGCAATGAGCAGTTCTTC	CASSTPGLAASNEQFF
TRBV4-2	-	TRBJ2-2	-	TGTGCCAGCAGCCAAGATGACAGCCTGAACACCGGGGAGCTGTTTTTT	CASSQDDSLNTGELFF
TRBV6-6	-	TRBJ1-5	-	TGTGCCACAGCAGGGGTGGCCAGCAATCAGCCCCAGCATTTT	CATAGVASNQPQHF
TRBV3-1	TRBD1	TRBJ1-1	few	TGTGCCAGCAGCCAAGATGGGGCAGGGGGCCCCTGGTTGACTGAAGCTTTCTTT	CASSQDGAGGPWLTEAFF
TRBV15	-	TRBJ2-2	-	TGTGCCACCAGCGAAGGAGGGAACACCGGGGAGCTGTTTTTT	CATSEGGNTGELFF
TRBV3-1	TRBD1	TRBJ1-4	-	TGTGCCAGCAGCCCTCGACAGGGGAGGGAAAAACTGTTTTTT	CASSPRQGREKLFF
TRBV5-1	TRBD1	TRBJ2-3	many	TGCGCCAGCAGCTTGGGATGGGACAGGGTCACAGATACGCAGTATTTT	CASSLGWDRVTDTQYF
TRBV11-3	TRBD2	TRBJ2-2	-	TGTGCCAGCAGCCGCCGCCGGACTAGCGGGAGAAGTACCGGGGAGCTGTTTTTT	CASSRRRTSGRSTGELFF
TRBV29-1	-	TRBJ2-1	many	TGCAGCGTTGTATCGGACAATGAGCAGTTCTTC	CSVVSDNEQFF